The 22 T cell receptor beta chains presented below share a single source sample, sequenced in a study of graft-versus-host responses after intestinal transplantation. Profiled with immunoSEQ multiplex PCR; TCRdb holds only in-frame clones, not every one. The sample lists about 46,000 clones; 90% to 95% were seen once. The sample in question was PBMCs, obtained around 820 days after a first intestinal transplant, on the day of a second. The receptors come from a human patient who received an intestinal transplant, so some T cells may come from the graft donor.

CDR3 DNA: TGTGCCAGCAGTTTTTCTCGGATTATGGTACCAGACAGTGAAGAGACCCAGTACTTC. It translates to CASSFSRIMVPDSEETQYF. The chain couples TRBV28 to TRBJ2-5, with a possible D match to TRBD1 (5 bases). This CDR3 comprises 19 residues. Germline V gives CDR1 MDHEN, CDR2 SYDVKM. V was trimmed by 3 bases and J by 3 bases, leaving 26 bases between them.

V usage is TRBV9 and J usage is TRBJ1-4, with a weak D call TRBD1 (5 bases). V lost 4 bases and J 4 bases, leaving 14 bases between the germline ends. Germline lookup yields CDR1 SGDLS and CDR2 YYNGEE. The CDR3 covers 15 residues. The CDR3 spells CASSPGRGSNEKLFF. The CDR3 region has the DNA TGTGCCAGCAGCCCGGGGAGGGGAAGTAATGAAAAACTGTTTTTT. Complete variable domain (other parts from reference TRBV9 and TRBJ1-4): DSGVTQTPKHLITATGQRVTLRCSPRSGDLSVYWYQQSLDQGLQFLIQYYNGEERAKGNILERFSAQQFPDLHSELNLSSLELGDSALYFCASSPGRGSNEKLFFGSGTQLSVL.

The V gene is TRBV4-1, the J gene TRBJ1-1; D gene ambiguous. Trimming left V 1 base short and J 3 bases short, with 12 bases between. The germline V gene encodes CDR1 MGHRA and CDR2 YSYEKL. The CDR3 contains 15 residues. The CDR3 spells CASSQVGSGDTEAFF. The CDR3 bases are TGCGCCAGCAGCCAAGTGGGATCCGGGGACACTGAAGCTTTCTTT.

The gene calls are TRBV19 and TRBJ2-7, with 7 positions matching TRBD1. CDR1 and CDR2 from the germline V gene are LNHDA and SQIVND (reference sequence). The CDR3 is 15 residues long. V gave up 5 bases and J gave up 2 bases; unmatched junction bases: 9. The CDR3 DNA reads TGTGCCAGTAGTCTAGGGACAGAGGGGACCTACGAGCAGTACTTC. Translation gives CASSLGTEGTYEQYF. The full variable domain, rest sourced from reference TRBV19 and TRBJ2-7, is DGGITQSPKYLFRKEGQNVTLSCEQNLNHDAMYWYRQDPGQGLRLIYYSQIVNDFQKGDIAEGYSVSREKKESFPLTVTSAQKNPTAFYLCASSLGTEGTYEQYFGPGTRLTVT.

The V and J genes are TRBV5-1 and TRBJ2-7, with 7 bases matching TRBD1. The CDR3 covers 13 residues. Germline V gene sequence: CDR1 SGHRS, CDR2 YFSETQ. Trimming took 4 bases from V and 6 from J; bases not matched to a gene: 7. The CDR3 here is CASSGTGAGEQYF. The CDR3 DNA sequence: TGCGCCAGCAGCGGAACAGGGGCCGGCGAGCAGTACTTC.

This clone was counted a few times. The chain combines TRBV6-6 with TRBJ1-5, with unresolved D. The CDR3 contains 14 residues. CDR1 and CDR2 from the germline V gene are MNHNY and SVGAGI (reference sequence). V was cut by 3 bases and J by 6 bases, with 12 bases left in between. CDR3 residues: CASSYWAKGQPQHF. The CDR3 DNA reads TGTGCCAGCAGTTATTGGGCCAAGGGTCAGCCCCAGCATTTT.

The rearrangement links TRBV27 to TRBJ2-2; 7 bases are a match to TRBD1. CDR3 length: 16 residues. The V gene end was trimmed by 6 bases and the J gene end by 2 bases; junction bases not matched to a gene: 9. Germline assignment: CDR1 MNHEY and CDR2 SMNVEV (reference sequence). CDR3 protein: CASRDRTGVNTGELFF. The CDR3 DNA follows: TGTGCCAGCAGGGACAGGACAGGCGTTAACACCGGGGAGCTGTTTTTT.

The sample holds a few counts of this clone. The rearrangement uses TRBV19 and TRBJ1-1, with a tentative D call TRBD1 (5 bases). The length of the CDR3 is 14 residues. Germline CDR1 and CDR2: LNHDA and SQIVND (reference sequence). The V and J ends lost 3 bases and 5 bases respectively, with 13 bases between them. CDR3 protein: CASSIDSAPTEAFF. CDR3 coding DNA: TGTGCCAGTAGTATCGACAGCGCACCGACTGAAGCTTTCTTT.

This chain uses TRBV5-6 with TRBJ2-1; weak D call: TRBD2 (6 bases). The CDR3 has 18 amino acids. The germline gives CDR1 SGHDT, CDR2 YYEEEE. Trimming shortened V by 5 bases and J by 5 bases, and 26 bases separated the two germline ends. In DNA, the CDR3 is TGTGCCAGCAGGGGGGGATGGTTTCGACAGCAATTAAACAATGAGCAGTTCTTC. It encodes CASRGGWFRQQLNNEQFF.

About this clone: Germline is not matched at one junction end, which may reflect a read error. The DNA for the CDR3 is TGTGCTAGCACCTCCGGACTCCTCGGCGGTGTGGATGAGCAGTTCTTC. Residues: CASTSGLLGGVDEQFF. The V gene is TRBV7-7, the J gene TRBJ2-1; a weak D match, TRBD2 (5 bases). The germline V gene encodes CDR1 SSHAT and CDR2 FNYEAQ (reference sequence). The CDR3 has 16 amino acids.

The V and J genes are TRBV6-4 and TRBJ2-7, with D hard to call. There are 11 residues in the CDR3. Germline CDR1 reads MRHNA; CDR2 reads SNTAGT. V lost 8 bases and J lost 3, with 8 bases in between. The DNA for the CDR3 is TGTGCCAGCGCCGGAGACTACGAGCAGTACTTC. This sequence encodes CASAGDYEQYF.

The chain links TRBV10-3 to TRBJ1-4; D is uncertain. Trimming took off 3 bases at V and 2 bases at J, with 10 bases between the two ends. There are 15 residues in the CDR3. Germline-derived CDR1 and CDR2 are ENHRY and SYGVKD. The CDR3 loop reads CAISDTGGTNEKLFF. The CDR3 region has the DNA TGTGCCATCAGTGATACGGGAGGGACTAATGAAAAACTGTTTTTT.

This clone has just one count. V usage is TRBV25-1 and J usage is TRBJ1-1, with D perhaps TRBD1 (6 bases). Trimming removed 6 bases from V and 1 base from J, with 15 bases in between. The CDR3 loop spans 15 amino acids. The germline CDR1 and CDR2 sequences are MGHDK and SYGVNS. CDR3 bases: TGTGCCAGCAGGGTGTCAGGGGTAAAGAACACTGAAGCTTTCTTT. This sequence encodes CASRVSGVKNTEAFF.

The J gene is TRBJ2-1, the V gene TRBV7-6; D is ambiguous. V was pared by 5 bases and J by 10 bases, with 15 bases between. This CDR3 is built from 13 residues. The germline CDR1 and CDR2 sequences are SGHVS and FNYEAQ. The CDR3 DNA follows: TGTGCCAGCAGCCCAGACCCGGGCGGAGAGCAGTTCTTC. This gives the protein CASSPDPGGEQFF.

Here the CDR3 DNA reads TGTGCCAGCAGCTTAGGGGGACTAGCGGTCCTGAGCTCCTACAATGAGCAGTTCTTC. Its translation: CASSLGGLAVLSSYNEQFF. V gene TRBV13 combines with J gene TRBJ2-1; 11 bases line up with TRBD2. The V and J ends lost 0 bases and 0 bases, in that order; junction bases with no gene match: 7. This CDR3 is 19 amino acids long. CDR1 and CDR2 (germline): PRHDT, FYEKMQ (reference sequence).

In regard to this clone: This sample also contains other DNA sequences that code for the same CDR3. The genes are TRBV5-1 and TRBJ2-2; 7 positions agree with TRBD1. The CDR3 is 14 residues long. Germline CDR1 is SGHRS and CDR2 is YFSETQ. V was clipped by 2 bases and J by 7 bases; unmatched bases: 5. The CDR3 loop reads CASSFRQGRGELFF. Written as DNA, the CDR3 is TGCGCCAGCAGCTTCCGACAGGGTCGCGGGGAGCTGTTTTTT. The full variable domain, in which reference TRBV5-1 and TRBJ2-2 provide the parts outside the CDR3, is KAGVTQTPRYLIKTRGQQVTLSCSPISGHRSVSWYQQTPGQGLQFLFEYFSETQRNKGNFPGRFSGRQFSNSRSEMNVSTLELGDSALYLCASSFRQGRGELFFGEGSRLTVL.

Remarks on this clone: At one boundary the junction diverges from the germline segment, which might be a read error. The rearrangement uses TRBV6-1 and TRBJ2-1, with 7 nucleotides matching TRBD1. The CDR3 contains 12 residues. The germline V gene has CDR1 MNHNS and CDR2 SASEGT. CDR3 in amino acids: CASSEARDSPLF. Here the CDR3 DNA reads TGTGCCAGCAGTGAAGCCCGGGACAGTCCGCTCTTC.

The V and J genes are TRBV6-5 and TRBJ1-1; D gene unclear. Trimming took 5 bases from V and 1 from J, leaving 14 bases between them. This CDR3 is 15 amino acids long. Germline CDR1 MNHEY, CDR2 SVGAGI. The CDR3 sequence is CASSPDPPSNTEAFF. The CDR3, as DNA: TGTGCCAGCAGTCCGGACCCGCCCTCGAACACTGAAGCTTTCTTT.

V and J are TRBV9 and TRBJ2-3; D might be TRBD2 (5 bases). The germline V and J ends were trimmed by 0 bases and 3 bases, with 11 bases remaining between them. This CDR3 spans 15 amino acids. CDR1 and CDR2 from the germline V gene are SGDLS and YYNGEE. The CDR3 DNA reads TGTGCCAGCAGCGTAGCAGCGGAAGGGACAGATACGCAGTATTTT. Protein product: CASSVAAEGTDTQYF.

This sequence joins TRBV27 and TRBJ1-4; no reliable D call. The germline gives CDR1 MNHEY, CDR2 SMNVEV (reference sequence). The CDR3 loop spans 13 amino acids. The germline V and J ends were trimmed by 6 bases and 8 bases, with 13 bases remaining between them. The CDR3 here is CASSGRREEKLFF. Here the CDR3 DNA reads TGTGCCAGCAGCGGACGCCGAGAGGAAAAACTGTTTTTT.

The CDR3, as DNA: TGTGCCAGCAGCGGAACTAGCGGAGATTACACAGATACGCAGTATTTT. This gives the protein CASSGTSGDYTDTQYF. V is TRBV9 and J is TRBJ2-3; the match to TRBD2 covers 8 bases. The CDR3 covers 16 residues. The trim removed 3 bases at V and 2 bases at J, leaving 8 bases unmatched. Germline lookup yields CDR1 SGDLS and CDR2 YYNGEE.

The V gene is TRBV6-1, the J gene TRBJ2-5; TRBD2 matches at 13 bases. V was pared by 7 bases and J by 5 bases, with 7 bases of the junction left unmatched. The CDR3 runs to 15 residues. CDR1 MNHNS and CDR2 SASEGT come from the germline V gene. As DNA, the CDR3 is TGTGCCAGCAACCAGGGACTAGCGGGATCTGAGACCCAGTACTTC. Residues: CASNQGLAGSETQYF.